These 7 T cell receptor beta chains were sequenced from one sample in a study of T cell responses to AZD1222 COVID-19 vaccine. Assay used: immunoSEQ multiplex PCR; TCRdb lists only in-frame clones, some missing. Among approximately 190,000 clones listed, more than 75% were seen once. The sample here was peripheral blood, taken on day 0 of MenACWY control vaccination. The source of these receptors is an adult in good health.

This chain uses TRBV27 with TRBJ1-2, with TRBD1 as a possible D gene (5 bases). The CDR3 loop spans 14 amino acids. Trimming stripped 5 bases from V and 4 bases from J, with 14 bases between. Germline CDR1 MNHEY, CDR2 SMNVEV (reference sequence). CDR3 amino acids: CASSHRGGTYGYTF. CDR3 DNA sequence: TGTGCCAGCAGTCACCGGGGGGGGACCTATGGCTACACCTTC.

The V and J genes are TRBV6-4 and TRBJ1-1; D not resolved. Per the germline V gene, CDR1 is MRHNA and CDR2 is SNTAGT. V shed 7 bases and J shed 5 bases, with 23 bases lying between them. This CDR3 comprises 16 residues. CDR3 sequence: CASTIAWAGWCTEAFF. In DNA, the CDR3 is TGTGCCAGCACCATCGCCTGGGCCGGCTGGTGTACTGAAGCTTTCTTT.

This chain links TRBV11-2 with TRBJ2-5; the D is unclear. This CDR3 has 14 amino acids. In germline, CDR1 is SGHAT, CDR2 FQNNGV. Trimming removed 5 bases at V and 5 bases at J, with 15 bases between. CDR3 sequence reads: CASSPRTEAETQYF. CDR3 DNA sequence: TGTGCCAGCAGCCCGCGGACCGAGGCGGAGACCCAGTACTTC.

This clone was detected once. The chain combines TRBV12-5 with TRBJ2-1; 10 nucleotides align to TRBD2. V shed 4 bases and J 9 bases; nucleotides not matched to a gene: 6. The CDR3 has 14 residues. Germline V gives CDR1 LGHNT, CDR2 FRNRAP. CDR3 residues: CASGYSGLAIEQFF. CDR3 nucleotide sequence: TGTGCTAGTGGTTACTCGGGACTAGCGATTGAGCAGTTCTTC.

The V call is TRBV27, the J call TRBJ2-7, with 8 bases that match TRBD1. V was clipped by 6 bases and J by 2 bases; unmatched bases: 3. The germline CDR1 and CDR2 sequences are MNHEY and SMNVEV (reference sequence). The CDR3 is 13 residues long. CDR3 DNA sequence: TGTGCCAGCAGGGACAGGGTCACCTACGAGCAGTACTTC. Translating gives CASRDRVTYEQYF.

The CDR3 nucleotides read TGTGCCAGCAGCCCGCGGGATACGCAGTATTTT. Translating gives CASSPRDTQYF. This chain uses TRBV6-5 with TRBJ2-3; no reliable D call. The CDR3 runs to 11 residues. In germline, CDR1 is MNHEY, CDR2 SVGAGI. V was shortened by 6 bases and J by 6 bases, with 7 bases between the two germline ends.

This clone has only one observation. The genes are TRBV14 and TRBJ2-7; TRBD2 aligns across 11 bases. CDR1 is SGHDN, CDR2 FVKESK, per germline. This CDR3 comprises 14 residues. V shed 5 bases, J shed 4 bases, and the junction held 4 bases outside the gene matches. CDR3 loop: CASSEGLAEYEQYF. As DNA, the CDR3 is TGTGCCAGCAGCGAGGGACTAGCGGAATACGAGCAGTACTTC.